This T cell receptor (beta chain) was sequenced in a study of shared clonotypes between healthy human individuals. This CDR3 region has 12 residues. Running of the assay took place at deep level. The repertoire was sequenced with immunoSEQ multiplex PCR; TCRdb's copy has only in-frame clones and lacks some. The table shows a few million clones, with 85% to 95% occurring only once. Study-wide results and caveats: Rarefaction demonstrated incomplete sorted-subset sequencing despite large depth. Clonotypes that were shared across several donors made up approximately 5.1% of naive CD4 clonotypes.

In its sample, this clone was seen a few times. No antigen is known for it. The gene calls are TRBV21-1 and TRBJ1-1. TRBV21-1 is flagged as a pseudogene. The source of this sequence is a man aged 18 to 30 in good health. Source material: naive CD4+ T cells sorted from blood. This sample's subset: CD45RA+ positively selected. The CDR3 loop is CASSKEATEAFF. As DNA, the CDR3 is TGTGCCAGCAGCAAAGAGGCCACTGAAGCTTTCTTT.